Listed below are T cell receptor beta chains from one sample, sequenced in a study of T cells after posttransplantation cyclophosphamide. TCRdb's copy holds only in-frame clones and misses some; the assay was immunoSEQ multiplex PCR. The counts give about 15,000 clones, none of them seen only once; 23% is held by the top ten. The sample in question was PBMCs, obtained 950 to 1,200 days after allogeneic stem cell transplant with posttransplant cyclophosphamide. The receptor set was obtained from a female patient aged 40 to 55 who received an allogeneic stem cell transplant from a related donor, was CMV-positive, and had no GVHD. A subset of T cells may come from the graft donor. Each CDR3 is given with its conserved first and last residue. The order of the fields is V gene, J gene, clone size, D gene, CDR3 DNA, CDR3 protein. The D gene is left open where the match is weak. The size field is filled for only some rows; it gives once, few, many or a size class.

V gene: TRBV5-1
J gene: TRBJ2-5
clone size: many
D gene: -
CDR3 DNA: TGCGCCAGCAGCTTGCGGGCAGGGGAGACCCAGTACTTC
CDR3 protein: CASSLRAGETQYF

V gene: TRBV6-6
J gene: TRBJ2-5
clone size: few
D gene: -
CDR3 DNA: TGTGCCAGCAGTACCGGAGGGCAGACCCAGTACTTC
CDR3 protein: CASSTGGQTQYF

V gene: TRBV5-1
J gene: TRBJ2-7
clone size: many
D gene: TRBD1
CDR3 DNA: TGCGCCAGCAGTCCGGGACAGCTTACCTACGAGCAGTACTTC
CDR3 protein: CASSPGQLTYEQYF

V gene: TRBV7-2
J gene: TRBJ1-3
clone size: many
D gene: -
CDR3 DNA: TGTGCCAGCAGCTTAGTTCACGGGAGCTCTGGAAACACCATATATTTT
CDR3 protein: CASSLVHGSSGNTIYF

V gene: TRBV7-9
J gene: TRBJ2-3
clone size: many
D gene: -
CDR3 DNA: TGTGCCAGCAGCTTGTCGGATACGCAGTATTTT
CDR3 protein: CASSLSDTQYF

V gene: TRBV5-1
J gene: TRBJ1-4
clone size: many
D gene: TRBD1
CDR3 DNA: TGCGCCAGCAGCCCGGGGCAGGGGGCGAAGACTAATGAAAAACTGTTTTTT
CDR3 protein: CASSPGQGAKTNEKLFF

V gene: TRBV29-1
J gene: TRBJ1-2
clone size: few
D gene: -
CDR3 DNA: TGCAGCGTTGACTCAGGAGGTCATGGCTACACCTTC
CDR3 protein: CSVDSGGHGYTF

V gene: TRBV15
J gene: TRBJ1-1
clone size: many
D gene: -
CDR3 DNA: TGTGCCACCAAGGATCTGGGGGAGGGGAACACTGAAGCTTTCTTT
CDR3 protein: CATKDLGEGNTEAFF

V gene: TRBV7-2
J gene: TRBJ2-1
clone size: many
D gene: TRBD2
CDR3 DNA: TGTGCCAGCAGCTTACTCCCCGGGGCGGGGGGTTACAATGAGCAGTTCTTC
CDR3 protein: CASSLLPGAGGYNEQFF

V gene: TRBV18
J gene: TRBJ1-3
clone size: many
D gene: -
CDR3 DNA: TGTGCCAGCTCATATTCCGTCGGGATCGCTGGAAACACCATATATTTT
CDR3 protein: CASSYSVGIAGNTIYF

V gene: TRBV19
J gene: TRBJ1-4
clone size: many
D gene: -
CDR3 DNA: TGTGCCAGTAGTGCACAGGAGACACTCAATGAAAAACTGTTTTTT
CDR3 protein: CASSAQETLNEKLFF

V gene: TRBV7-9
J gene: TRBJ2-7
clone size: -
D gene: TRBD1
CDR3 DNA: TGTGCCAGCAGCGTTGGACCCCCGGGACAGGGCTACGAGCAGTACTTC
CDR3 protein: CASSVGPPGQGYEQYF

V gene: TRBV5-6
J gene: TRBJ2-3
clone size: few
D gene: -
CDR3 DNA: TGTGCCAGCGAGGGGGGGCCAATAGATACGCAGTATTTT
CDR3 protein: CASEGGPIDTQYF

V gene: TRBV7-9
J gene: TRBJ1-2
clone size: many
D gene: -
CDR3 DNA: TGTGCCAGCAGCTCCGCAATGGACAGATTCTATGGCTACACCTTC
CDR3 protein: CASSSAMDRFYGYTF

V gene: TRBV9
J gene: TRBJ2-3
clone size: -
D gene: TRBD2
CDR3 DNA: TGTGCCAGCAGCGTAGCTAGGGTCAGCGGGGGGGCAACAGATACGCAGTATTTT
CDR3 protein: CASSVARVSGGATDTQYF

V gene: TRBV10-3
J gene: TRBJ1-3
clone size: many
D gene: -
CDR3 DNA: TGTGCCATCAGTGACCCAGGGTGGAACACCATATATTTT
CDR3 protein: CAISDPGWNTIYF

V gene: TRBV6-5
J gene: TRBJ1-2
clone size: many
D gene: -
CDR3 DNA: TGTGCCTGGCCTTTGGGCTACACCTTC
CDR3 protein: CAWPLGYTF

V gene: TRBV5-1
J gene: TRBJ2-2
clone size: many
D gene: -
CDR3 DNA: TGCGCCAGCAGCCCCCTCGGAAGGAGGAACACCGGGGAGCTGTTTTTT
CDR3 protein: CASSPLGRRNTGELFF

V gene: TRBV2
J gene: TRBJ2-3
clone size: many
D gene: -
CDR3 DNA: TGTGCCAGCAAATCGATATCGAGTACGCAGTATTTT
CDR3 protein: CASKSISSTQYF

V gene: TRBV4-3
J gene: TRBJ2-5
clone size: many
D gene: TRBD2
CDR3 DNA: TGCGCCAGCAGCCGTTTAGCGGGGGGGATTGAAGAGACCCAGTACTTC
CDR3 protein: CASSRLAGGIEETQYF

V gene: TRBV5-8
J gene: TRBJ1-5
clone size: many
D gene: TRBD1
CDR3 DNA: TGTGCCAGCAAATTACAGGGGGCAAATCAGCCCCAGCATTTT
CDR3 protein: CASKLQGANQPQHF

V gene: TRBV7-9
J gene: TRBJ2-3
clone size: many
D gene: -
CDR3 DNA: TGTGCCAGTCTACCCCCCTCCGGAGCGTTGGATACGCAGTATTTT
CDR3 protein: CASLPPSGALDTQYF

V gene: TRBV6-6
J gene: TRBJ1-4
clone size: many
D gene: -
CDR3 DNA: -
CDR3 protein: CASSFQVSATNEKLFF

V gene: TRBV2
J gene: TRBJ2-7
clone size: many
D gene: -
CDR3 DNA: TGTGCCAGCAGTGAACTGGGGCTCTACGAGCAGTACTTC
CDR3 protein: CASSELGLYEQYF

V gene: TRBV6-6
J gene: TRBJ1-5
clone size: few
D gene: -
CDR3 DNA: TGTGCCACCTTTGACAGGATTGGCAATCAGCCCCAGCATTTT
CDR3 protein: CATFDRIGNQPQHF

V gene: TRBV15
J gene: TRBJ2-2
clone size: many
D gene: TRBD1
CDR3 DNA: TGTGCCACCAGTGCCAGTCGGACAGGTACCGGGGAGCTGTTTTTT
CDR3 protein: CATSASRTGTGELFF

V gene: TRBV2
J gene: TRBJ1-5
clone size: -
D gene: -
CDR3 DNA: TGTGCCAGCAGTGACAGGGGAAGGGATCAGCCCCAGCATTTT
CDR3 protein: CASSDRGRDQPQHF

V gene: TRBV27
J gene: TRBJ1-2
clone size: many
D gene: TRBD1
CDR3 DNA: TGTGCCAGCAGTCCCCTACAGGGGGTTAACTATGGCTACACCTTC
CDR3 protein: CASSPLQGVNYGYTF

V gene: TRBV7-3
J gene: TRBJ2-7
clone size: few
D gene: TRBD1
CDR3 DNA: TGTGCCAGCAGCCCTACAGGGGGCAGCTCCTACGAGCAGTACTTC
CDR3 protein: CASSPTGGSSYEQYF

V gene: TRBV5-5
J gene: TRBJ1-5
clone size: -
D gene: TRBD1
CDR3 DNA: TGTGCCAGCAGCACTGGACAGGGGGGAAATCAGCCCCAGCATTTT
CDR3 protein: CASSTGQGGNQPQHF

V gene: TRBV4-3
J gene: TRBJ2-1
clone size: many
D gene: TRBD2
CDR3 DNA: TGCGCCAGCAGCCAAGAAATCTTCGGGACTAGCGACGGTTTCTTACACGATGAGCAGTTCTTC
CDR3 protein: CASSQEIFGTSDGFLHDEQFF

V gene: TRBV19
J gene: TRBJ2-7
clone size: many
D gene: -
CDR3 DNA: TGTGCCAGCTCGTGGCGAGGGACCTACGAGCAGTACTTC
CDR3 protein: CASSWRGTYEQYF

V gene: TRBV4-1
J gene: TRBJ2-2
clone size: many
D gene: TRBD2
CDR3 DNA: TGCGCCAGCAGCCCCCTAGCGGGGGAACGGACCGGGGAGCTGTTTTTT
CDR3 protein: CASSPLAGERTGELFF

V gene: TRBV7-2
J gene: TRBJ1-4
clone size: -
D gene: -
CDR3 DNA: TGTGCCAGCAGCTCCAGACACGGGAATTATGAAAAACTGTTTTTT
CDR3 protein: CASSSRHGNYEKLFF

V gene: TRBV7-2
J gene: TRBJ1-3
clone size: many
D gene: TRBD1
CDR3 DNA: TGTGCCAGCAGACAGGGGGTCTCTGGAAACACCATATATTTT
CDR3 protein: CASRQGVSGNTIYF

V gene: TRBV6-6
J gene: TRBJ1-1
clone size: few
D gene: TRBD1
CDR3 DNA: TGTGCCAGCAGTTACAAGACAGGGCTGGAGGGCACTGAAGCTTTCTTT
CDR3 protein: CASSYKTGLEGTEAFF

V gene: TRBV7-2
J gene: TRBJ2-5
clone size: -
D gene: TRBD2
CDR3 DNA: TGTGCCAGCAGCTGGACTAGCGGGGGGGGAGGGACCCAGTACTTC
CDR3 protein: CASSWTSGGGGTQYF